Described below is a single T cell receptor beta chain sequence and its context. There are a few counts of this clone. There is no known antigen for this receptor. Per-base qualities were not stored, and no clone one base away is much larger. V and J lose 4 bases and 3 bases, and a span of 18 bases separates them. The CDR3 runs 16 residues from the cysteine to the phenylalanine. The read is trimmed to its CDR3 DNA, 48 bases read in frame from base 1. CDR1 and CDR2 were assigned from the germline V gene as SGHRS and YFSETQ. The data derive from a study of shared clonotypes between healthy human individuals (dated by TCRdb to the early 2020s). Regarding the study in general: Three men and a couple of women, aged 18 to 49 years, made up the cohort. Per donor, three plates each were used for CD4 naive and CD4 memory, two for CD8 naive, and one for CD8 memory. Per donor, leukapheresis produced somewhere between about 0.85 and 9.5 billion PBMCs. The study deeply sequenced blood TCR repertoires of about 5 healthy adults to estimate repertoire size and the extent of clonotype sharing between individuals. Libraries were prepared and TCR repertoires were sequenced by different laboratories using diverse techniques, in order to increase sequencing depth and limit assay-specific biases.

Overall study outcomes, separate from this receptor: Across four donors, around 5.4% of naive CD4, approximately 3.6% of naive CD8, under 2.5% of memory CD4, and under 0.45% of memory CD8 clonotypes were shared. Compared with non-shared clonotypes, the clonotypes found in all four sorted-subset donors had higher generation probabilities. The small number of donors limited the genetic and exposure-history diversity represented. Rarefaction of sorted-subset datasets indicated incomplete sequencing despite the large sequencing depth. Based on pairwise subsampling, the degree of clonotype sharing among donors was expected to be affected by sequencing depth. Naive subsets generally had larger estimated clonotype richness than memory subsets. Sampling was restricted to blood, and TCR repertoires in tissues likely differ from the TCR repertoires found in blood.

The donors were healthy, HIV-negative adults with no recently reported acute infections or vaccinations. Every donor was a Caucasian adult living in Nashville, Tennessee, USA. CD4+ T cells were enriched through magnetic negative selection, after which naive cells were positively selected on CD45RA and the remaining negative fraction served as the memory subset. Blood was obtained by leukapheresis, after which PBMCs were separated by Ficoll-Histopaque density gradient centrifugation and cryopreserved in liquid nitrogen vapor phase. Analytical flow cytometry was used to check the purity and quantity of each magnetically sorted T cell population. Each sorted fraction had its genomic DNA isolated and then quantified by UV absorbance on a Nanodrop 2000c. Using the deep immunoSEQ assay, TCR CDR3 regions were amplified from genomic DNA by multiplex PCR. Extracted genomic DNA from each cell subset was spread evenly across all wells of several immunoSEQ 96-well plates, with each plate serving as a replicate. For sorted subsets, each replicate PCR was loaded with 200 to 250 ng genomic DNA, equivalent to approximately 27,000 T cell genomes. The purified libraries were quantified using a Qubit 3.0 fluorometer, sized with a Bioanalyzer 2100, and then quantified again using the KAPA Library Quantification kit. Every immunoSEQ 96-well plate was sequenced on a dedicated single-read 150-cycle Illumina NextSeq 550 flow cell. For the original study's pipeline: Because only junctional sequences without quality scores were contained in the immunoSEQ output, filtering matching that applied to full-length reads could not be performed. Sequences were annotated with PyIR, a Python wrapper for IgBLAST v1.9, and V/J genes and CDR3 were assigned using IMGT germline references. Reads were removed for weak V/J assignments (E-value above 1e-6), missing CDR3, stop codons, out-of-frame junctions, or ambiguous translated residues. A V3J clonotype was defined by an identical inferred V gene, J gene, and CDR3 amino acid sequence. Percentage overlap between repertoires was computed as shared unique clonotypes divided by the size of the smaller repertoire. Three approaches were used to assess repertoire richness: RTK rarefaction, the Chao1 estimator, and Recon v2.1 estimates of unobserved clonotypes. Generation probabilities were computed with OLGA for all TCRbeta clonotypes obtained by the gDNA method from a few donors. Sourced from immuneACCESS, this table was stored by TCRdb with only in-frame sequences that have V and J called. A share of the clones is absent; for the studies checked, an unresolved V gene accounts for under half, and the remainder has no known explanation. Clone size and the V and J calls come from that table; the DNA yielded D and trimming. For this sample there are 600,000 to 750,000 clones; less than 80% appear just once. The ten largest clones capture 1.5% to 2% of the sample.

This receptor was obtained from a woman in her twenties or thirties in good health. The sample was memory CD4+ T cells sorted from blood. According to the study, the label for this sample's cell subset or site signals: CD45RA-negative fraction. The chain uses TRBV5-1 and TRBJ2-3, with a tentative D gene TRBD1 over 5 matching bases. The CDR3: CASSPDAGMMTDTQYF. The DNA sequence is given as TGCGCCAGCAGCCCGGACGCAGGGATGATGACAGATACGCAGTATTTT.